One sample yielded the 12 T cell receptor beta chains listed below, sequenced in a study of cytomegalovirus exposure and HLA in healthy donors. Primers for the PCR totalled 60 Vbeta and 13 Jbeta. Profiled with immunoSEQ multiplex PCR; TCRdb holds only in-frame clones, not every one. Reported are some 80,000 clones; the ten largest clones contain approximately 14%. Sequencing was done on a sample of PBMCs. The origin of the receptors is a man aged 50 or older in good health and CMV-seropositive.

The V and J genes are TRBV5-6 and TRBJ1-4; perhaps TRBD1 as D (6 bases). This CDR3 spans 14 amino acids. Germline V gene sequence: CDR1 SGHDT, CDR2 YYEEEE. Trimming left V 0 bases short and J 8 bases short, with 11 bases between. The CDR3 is CASSLGGLGEKLFF. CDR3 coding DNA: TGTGCCAGCAGCTTGGGGGGGCTAGGAGAAAAACTGTTTTTT.

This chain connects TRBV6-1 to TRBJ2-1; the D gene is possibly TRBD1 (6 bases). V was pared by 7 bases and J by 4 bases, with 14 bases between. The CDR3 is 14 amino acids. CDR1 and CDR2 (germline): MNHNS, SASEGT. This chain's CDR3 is CASTGAGAYNEQFF. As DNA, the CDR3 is TGTGCCAGCACAGGGGCAGGGGCATACAATGAGCAGTTCTTC.

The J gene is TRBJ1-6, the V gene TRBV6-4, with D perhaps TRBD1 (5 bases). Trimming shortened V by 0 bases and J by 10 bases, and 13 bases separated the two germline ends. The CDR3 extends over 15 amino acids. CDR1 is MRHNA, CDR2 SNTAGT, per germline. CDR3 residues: CASSDSGGAESPLHF. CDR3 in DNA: TGTGCCAGCAGTGACTCGGGCGGGGCTGAGTCACCCCTCCACTTT.

The CDR3 spells CASSLNAIRGGETQYF. CDR3 coding DNA: TGTGCCAGCAGCTTAAATGCAATTAGGGGTGGAGAGACCCAGTACTTC. The rearrangement uses TRBV7-2 and TRBJ2-5; the D gene is possibly TRBD1 (5 bases). Germline CDR1 reads SGHTA; CDR2 reads FQGNSA. V lost 2 bases and J lost 4, with 17 bases in between. The CDR3 has 16 residues.

The CDR3 nucleotides read TGTGCCTGCTCCGGGGGTGGGGAGCTGTTTTTT. Translation gives CACSGGGELFF. The chain uses TRBV30 and TRBJ2-2, with a weak D call TRBD2 (6 bases). The CDR3 consists of 11 residues. Germline-derived CDR1 and CDR2 are GTSNPN and SVGIG (reference sequence). The ends were cut back, 6 bases at V and 8 bases at J, with 10 bases in the middle.

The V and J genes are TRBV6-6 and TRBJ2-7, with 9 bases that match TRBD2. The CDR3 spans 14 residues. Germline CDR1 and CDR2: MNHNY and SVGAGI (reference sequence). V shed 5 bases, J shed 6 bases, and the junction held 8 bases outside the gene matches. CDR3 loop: CASSELRGGSEQYV. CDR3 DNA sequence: TGTGCCAGCAGTGAGTTGCGGGGGGGTTCCGAGCAGTACGTC.

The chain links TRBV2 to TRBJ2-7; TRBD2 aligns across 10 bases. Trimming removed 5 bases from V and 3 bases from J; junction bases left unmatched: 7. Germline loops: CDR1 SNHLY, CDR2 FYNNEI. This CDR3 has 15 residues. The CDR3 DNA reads TGTGCCAGCAGTCAACTAGCGGGACGTATCTACGAGCAGTACTTC. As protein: CASSQLAGRIYEQYF.

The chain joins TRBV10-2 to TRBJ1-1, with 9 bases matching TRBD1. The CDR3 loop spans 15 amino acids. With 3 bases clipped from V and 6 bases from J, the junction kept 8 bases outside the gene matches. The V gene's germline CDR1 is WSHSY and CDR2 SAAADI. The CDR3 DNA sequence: TGCGCCAGCAGTGACCTACAGGGGGCTCTGGCTGAAGCTTTCTTT. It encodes CASSDLQGALAEAFF.

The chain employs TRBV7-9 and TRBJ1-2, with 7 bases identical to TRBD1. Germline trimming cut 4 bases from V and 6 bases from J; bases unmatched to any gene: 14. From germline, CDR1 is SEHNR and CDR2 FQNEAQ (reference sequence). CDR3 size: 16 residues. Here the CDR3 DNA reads TGTGCCAGCAGCTCTATCGACAGGGAAAGGAAGAATGGCTACACCTTC. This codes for CASSSIDRERKNGYTF.

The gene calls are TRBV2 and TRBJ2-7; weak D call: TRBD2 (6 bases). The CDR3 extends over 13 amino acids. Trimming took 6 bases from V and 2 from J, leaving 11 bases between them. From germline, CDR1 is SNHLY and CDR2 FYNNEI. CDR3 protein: CASRRDRTYEQYF. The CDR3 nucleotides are TGTGCCAGCAGGCGGGACCGGACCTACGAGCAGTACTTC. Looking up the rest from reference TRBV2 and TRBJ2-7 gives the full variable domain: EPEVTQTPSHQVTQMGQEVILRCVPISNHLYFYWYRQILGQKVEFLVSFYNNEISEKSEIFDDQFSVERPDGSNFTLKIRSTKLEDSAMYFCASRRDRTYEQYFGPGTRLTVT.

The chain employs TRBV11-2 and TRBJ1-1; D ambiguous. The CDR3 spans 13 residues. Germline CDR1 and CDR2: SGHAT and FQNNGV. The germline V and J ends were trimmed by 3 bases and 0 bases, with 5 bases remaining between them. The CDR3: CASSFQMNTEAFF. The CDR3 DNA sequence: TGTGCCAGCAGCTTCCAGATGAACACTGAAGCTTTCTTT.

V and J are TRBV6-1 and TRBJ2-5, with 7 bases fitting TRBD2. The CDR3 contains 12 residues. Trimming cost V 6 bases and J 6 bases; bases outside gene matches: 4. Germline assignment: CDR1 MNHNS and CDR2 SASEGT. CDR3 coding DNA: TGTGCCAGCAGAACTAGCGTCAAGACCCAGTACTTC. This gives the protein CASRTSVKTQYF.